What follows describes a single T cell receptor beta chain. In the authors' workflow: The authors estimated nucleated cell counts from reference gene primer amplification. Profiling relied on immunoSEQ multiplex PCR, and the TCRdb table lists in-frame clones only, not all of them. That table is the source of V, J and clone size, and D and trimming were worked out from the DNA. The sample yields more than 200,000 clones, approximately 90% seen once. The data were taken from a study of blood T cell repertoires in COVID-19. Turning to the study itself: From T cells, B-cell-depleted T cells, or PBMCs came the material, which was cDNA or gDNA.

The germline CDR1 and CDR2 sequences are LNHDA and SQIVND (reference sequence). The CDR3 is 17 residues long. The V gene end was trimmed by 6 bases and the J gene end by 0 bases; junction bases not matched to a gene: 11. This TCR derives from a woman aged 40 to 55 who had recovered from COVID-19. The V and J genes are TRBV19 and TRBJ1-2, with 9 bases that match TRBD1. Sequencing used peripheral blood. As DNA, the CDR3 is TGTGCCAGTAGGCCGGGACAGGGCCTCTCCACTAACTATGGCTACACCTTC. Its translation: CASRPGQGLSTNYGYTF.